A selection of T cell receptor beta chains follows, all from one sample in a study of T cell repertoires in cytomegalovirus infection. TCRdb re-derived calls from the reads in MiXCR, one entry per CDR3 protein. The data show around 900,000 distinct CDR3 sequences, around 31% seen once. The antigens these receptors bind are not known. Source: cultured CD8+ T cells from PBMCs, taken from culture after CMV antigen stimulation. The receptor set was obtained from a human donor in good health (CMV status not recorded). Some clones in this sample may be carry-over from other donors' samples. Each CDR3 is given with its conserved first and last residue.

>TRBJ2-2|TRBV7-6
CASRPGQENTGELFF
>TRBJ2-1|TRBV11-2
CASSLDRVKLIYNEQFF
>TRBJ2-2|TRBV27
CASSFRGGYTGELFF
>TRBJ2-3|TRBV10-3
CAFCEGQDTQYF
>TRBJ2-1|TRBV6-6
CASSSHAGGPEQFF
>TRBJ1-1|TRBV2
CASSGRGLGTEAFF
>TRBJ2-4|TRBV7-8
CASSFEPLPAGGKQYF
>TRBJ1-2|TRBV5-4
CASGERANTF
>TRBJ2-3|TRBV7-9
CASSLNRETDTQYF
>TRBJ2-5|TRBV7-9
CASSQDRDRETQYF
>TRBJ2-5|TRBV4-3
CASSPGTAVGETQYF